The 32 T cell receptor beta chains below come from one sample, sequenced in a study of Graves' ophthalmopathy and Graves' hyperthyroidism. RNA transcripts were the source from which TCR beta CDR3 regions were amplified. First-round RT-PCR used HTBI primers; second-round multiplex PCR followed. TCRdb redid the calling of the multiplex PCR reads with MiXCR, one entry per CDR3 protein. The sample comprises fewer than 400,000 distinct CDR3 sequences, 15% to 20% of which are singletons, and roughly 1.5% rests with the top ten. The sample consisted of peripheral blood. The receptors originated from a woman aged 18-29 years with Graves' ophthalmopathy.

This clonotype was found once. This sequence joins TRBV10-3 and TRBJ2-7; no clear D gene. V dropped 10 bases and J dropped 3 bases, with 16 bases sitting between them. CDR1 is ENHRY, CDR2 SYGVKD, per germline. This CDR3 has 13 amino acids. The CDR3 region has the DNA TGTGCCAGCCGCGACAAAAGTGGCTACGAGCAGTACTTC. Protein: CASRDKSGYEQYF.

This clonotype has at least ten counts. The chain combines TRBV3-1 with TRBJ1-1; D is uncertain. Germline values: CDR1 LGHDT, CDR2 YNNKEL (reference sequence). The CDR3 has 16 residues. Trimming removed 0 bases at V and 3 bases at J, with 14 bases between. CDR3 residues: CASSQDRGSWHTEAFF. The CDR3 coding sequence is TGTGCCAGCAGCCAAGATCGAGGCAGTTGGCACACTGAAGCTTTCTTT.

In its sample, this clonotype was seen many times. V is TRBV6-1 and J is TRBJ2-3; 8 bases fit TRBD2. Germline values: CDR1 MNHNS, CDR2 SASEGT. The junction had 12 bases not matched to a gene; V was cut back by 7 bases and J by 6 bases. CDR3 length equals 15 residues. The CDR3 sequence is CASTPSAGGRDTQYF. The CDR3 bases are TGTGCCAGCACCCCTTCGGCGGGGGGCCGGGATACGCAGTATTTT.

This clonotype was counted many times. The CDR3 here is CASSEPGTVYGYTF. The DNA for the CDR3 is TGTGCCAGCAGCGAACCCGGGACAGTTTATGGCTACACCTTC. The chain employs TRBV6-2 or TRBV6-3 and TRBJ1-2, with 7 nucleotides matching TRBD1. V lost 6 bases and J lost 5; bases outside the gene matches: 9. This CDR3 is built from 14 residues. CDR1 and CDR2 (germline): MNHEY, SVGEGT.

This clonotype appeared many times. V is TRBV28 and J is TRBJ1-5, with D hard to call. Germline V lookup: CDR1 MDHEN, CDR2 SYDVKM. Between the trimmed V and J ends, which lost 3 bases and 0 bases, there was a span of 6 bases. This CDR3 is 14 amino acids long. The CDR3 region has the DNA TGTGCCAGCAGTTTTGCGAGTAGCAATCAGCCCCAGCATTTT. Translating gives CASSFASSNQPQHF.

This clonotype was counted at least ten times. The CDR3, as DNA: TGCAGCGTTGGGGGTACCGGGGCCAACGTCCTGACTTTC. Translated: CSVGGTGANVLTF. The gene calls are TRBV29-1 and TRBJ2-6; D gene ambiguous. The CDR3 totals 13 residues. V was shortened by 4 bases and J by 4 bases, with 8 bases between the two germline ends. Germline CDR1 SQVTM, CDR2 ANQGSEA.

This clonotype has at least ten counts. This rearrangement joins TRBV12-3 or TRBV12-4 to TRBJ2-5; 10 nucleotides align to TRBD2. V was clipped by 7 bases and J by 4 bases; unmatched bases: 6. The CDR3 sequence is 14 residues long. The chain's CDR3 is CASNRAGGRETQYF. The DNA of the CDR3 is TGTGCCAGCAACCGAGCGGGGGGGCGAGAGACCCAGTACTTC.

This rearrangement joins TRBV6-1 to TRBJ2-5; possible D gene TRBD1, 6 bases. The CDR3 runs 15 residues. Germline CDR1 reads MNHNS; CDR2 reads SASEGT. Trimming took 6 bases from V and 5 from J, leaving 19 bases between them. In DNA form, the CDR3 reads TGTGCCAGCAGACTTACAGGGTCCCCGGGGGAGACCCAGTACTTC. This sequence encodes CASRLTGSPGETQYF.

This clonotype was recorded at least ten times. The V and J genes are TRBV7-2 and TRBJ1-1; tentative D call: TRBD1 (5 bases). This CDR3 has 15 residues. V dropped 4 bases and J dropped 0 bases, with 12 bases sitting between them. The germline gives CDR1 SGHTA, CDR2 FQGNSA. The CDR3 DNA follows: TGTGCCAGCAGCTCGGGACGGATGATGAACACTGAAGCTTTCTTT. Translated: CASSSGRMMNTEAFF.

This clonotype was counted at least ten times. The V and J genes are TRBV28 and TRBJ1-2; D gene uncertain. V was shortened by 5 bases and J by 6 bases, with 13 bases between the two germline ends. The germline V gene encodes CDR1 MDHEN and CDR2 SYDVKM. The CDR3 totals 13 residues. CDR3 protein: CASSPWAGNGYTF. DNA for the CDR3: TGTGCCAGCAGTCCTTGGGCGGGAAATGGCTACACCTTC.

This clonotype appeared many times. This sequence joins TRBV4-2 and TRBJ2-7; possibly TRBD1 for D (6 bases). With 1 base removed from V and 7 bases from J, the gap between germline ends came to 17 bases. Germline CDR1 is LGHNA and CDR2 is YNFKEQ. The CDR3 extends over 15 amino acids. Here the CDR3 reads CASSQVLGATNEQYF. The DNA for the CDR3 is TGTGCCAGCAGCCAAGTCTTGGGGGCGACAAATGAGCAGTACTTC.

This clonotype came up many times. CDR3 nucleotide sequence: TGTGCCACCGCCCAGGCGGGTTCCTACGAGCAGTACTTC. Translating it yields CATAQAGSYEQYF. This chain links TRBV10-3 with TRBJ2-7; TRBD2 is a possible D gene (5 bases). This CDR3 spans 13 amino acids. Deletions cut 10 bases from V and 1 base from J, with 14 bases between. Per the germline V gene, CDR1 is ENHRY and CDR2 is SYGVKD.

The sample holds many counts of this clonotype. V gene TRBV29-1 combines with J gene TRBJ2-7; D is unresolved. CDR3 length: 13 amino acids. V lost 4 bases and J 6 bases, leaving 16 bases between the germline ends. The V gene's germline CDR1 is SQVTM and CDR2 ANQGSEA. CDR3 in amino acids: CSVGSPRYPEQYF. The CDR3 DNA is TGCAGCGTTGGATCGCCCCGATATCCCGAGCAGTACTTC.

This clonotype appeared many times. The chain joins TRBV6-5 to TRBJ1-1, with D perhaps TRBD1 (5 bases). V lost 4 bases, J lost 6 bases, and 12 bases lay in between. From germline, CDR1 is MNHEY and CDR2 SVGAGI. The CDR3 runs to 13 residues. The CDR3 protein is CASSFQGSSEAFF. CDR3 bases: TGTGCCAGCAGTTTCCAGGGTTCGTCTGAAGCTTTCTTT.

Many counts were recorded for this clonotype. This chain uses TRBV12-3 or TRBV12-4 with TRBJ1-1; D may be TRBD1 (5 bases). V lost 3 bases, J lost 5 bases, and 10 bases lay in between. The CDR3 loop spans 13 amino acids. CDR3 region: CASSFWEGTEAFF. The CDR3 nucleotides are TGTGCCAGCAGTTTCTGGGAGGGGACTGAAGCTTTCTTT.

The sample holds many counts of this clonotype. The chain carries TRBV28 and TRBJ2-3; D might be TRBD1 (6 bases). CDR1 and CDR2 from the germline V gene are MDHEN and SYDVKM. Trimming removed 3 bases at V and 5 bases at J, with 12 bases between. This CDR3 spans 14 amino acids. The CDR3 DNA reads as TGTGCCAGCAGTTTTGCAGGGGCTAAAGATACGCAGTATTTT. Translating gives CASSFAGAKDTQYF.

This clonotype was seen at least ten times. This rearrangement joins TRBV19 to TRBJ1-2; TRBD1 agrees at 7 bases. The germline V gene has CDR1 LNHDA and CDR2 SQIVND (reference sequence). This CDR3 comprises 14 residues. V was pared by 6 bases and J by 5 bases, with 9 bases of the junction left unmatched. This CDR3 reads CASRSGGQQYGYTF. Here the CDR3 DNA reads TGTGCCAGTAGATCCGGGGGACAGCAATATGGCTACACCTTC.

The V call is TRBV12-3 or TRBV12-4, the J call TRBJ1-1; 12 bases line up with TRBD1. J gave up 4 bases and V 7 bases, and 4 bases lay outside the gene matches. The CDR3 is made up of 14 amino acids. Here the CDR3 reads CASNRDRGPTEAFF. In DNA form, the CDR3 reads TGTGCCAGCAACCGGGACAGGGGGCCCACTGAAGCTTTCTTT.

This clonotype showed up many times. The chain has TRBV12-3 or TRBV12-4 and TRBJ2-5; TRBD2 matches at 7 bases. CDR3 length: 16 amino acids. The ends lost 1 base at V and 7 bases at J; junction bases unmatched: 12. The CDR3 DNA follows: TGTGCCAGCAGTTTAGTGCGGGAGTTTTCGGGCGGGACCCAGTACTTC. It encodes CASSLVREFSGGTQYF.

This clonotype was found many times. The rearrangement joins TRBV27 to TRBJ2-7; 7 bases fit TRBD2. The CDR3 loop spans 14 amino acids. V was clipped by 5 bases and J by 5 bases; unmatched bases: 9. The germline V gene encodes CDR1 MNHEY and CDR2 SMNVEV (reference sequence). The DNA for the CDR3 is TGTGCCAGCAGTCCAAAACTAGCGCGCCACGAGCAGTACTTC. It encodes CASSPKLARHEQYF.

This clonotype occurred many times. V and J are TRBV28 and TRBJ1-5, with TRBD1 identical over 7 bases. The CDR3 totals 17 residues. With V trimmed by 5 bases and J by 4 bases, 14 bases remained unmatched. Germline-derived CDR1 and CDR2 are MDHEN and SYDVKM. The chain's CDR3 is CASSPYMGRGPNQPQHF. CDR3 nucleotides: TGTGCCAGCAGTCCGTATATGGGGAGGGGGCCTAATCAGCCCCAGCATTTT.

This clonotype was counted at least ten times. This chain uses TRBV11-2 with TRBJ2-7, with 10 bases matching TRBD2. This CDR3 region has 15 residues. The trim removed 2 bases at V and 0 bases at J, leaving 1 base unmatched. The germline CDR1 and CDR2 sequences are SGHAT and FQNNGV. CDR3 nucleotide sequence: TGTGCCAGCAGCTTAACTAGCGGGACCTCCTACGAGCAGTACTTC. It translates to CASSLTSGTSYEQYF.

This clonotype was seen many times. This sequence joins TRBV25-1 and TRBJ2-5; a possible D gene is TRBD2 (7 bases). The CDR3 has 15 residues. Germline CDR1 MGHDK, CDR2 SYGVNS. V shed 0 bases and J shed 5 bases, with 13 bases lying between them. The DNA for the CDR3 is TGTGCCAGCAGTGAATATACGGGGGGCACGGAGACCCAGTACTTC. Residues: CASSEYTGGTETQYF.

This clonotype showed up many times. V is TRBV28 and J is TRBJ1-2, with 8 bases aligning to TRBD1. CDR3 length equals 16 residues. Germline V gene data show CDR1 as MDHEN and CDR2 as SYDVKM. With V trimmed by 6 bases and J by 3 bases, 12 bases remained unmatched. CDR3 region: CASSSGQASKDYGYTF. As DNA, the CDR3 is TGTGCCAGCAGCTCGGGACAGGCGTCTAAGGACTATGGCTACACCTTC.

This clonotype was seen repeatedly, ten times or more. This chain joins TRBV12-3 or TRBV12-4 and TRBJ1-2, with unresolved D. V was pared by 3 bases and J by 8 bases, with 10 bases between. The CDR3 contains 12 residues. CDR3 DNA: TGTGCCAGCAGTTTCCAGTCCGGCGGCTACACCTTC. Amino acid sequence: CASSFQSGGYTF.

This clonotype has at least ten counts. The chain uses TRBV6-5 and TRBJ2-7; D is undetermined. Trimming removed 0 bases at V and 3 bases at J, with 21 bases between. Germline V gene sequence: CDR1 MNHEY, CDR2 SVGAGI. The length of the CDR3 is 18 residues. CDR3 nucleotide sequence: TGTGCCAGCAGTTACTCGAAACCCACTCAAGTTTACTTCTACGAGCAGTACTTC. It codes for CASSYSKPTQVYFYEQYF.

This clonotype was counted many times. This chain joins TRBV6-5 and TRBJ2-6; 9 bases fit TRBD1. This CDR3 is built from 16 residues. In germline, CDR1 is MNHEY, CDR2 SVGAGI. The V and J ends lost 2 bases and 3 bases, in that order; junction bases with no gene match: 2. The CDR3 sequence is CASSYGQGIGANVLTF. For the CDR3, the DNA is TGTGCCAGCAGTTACGGACAGGGGATTGGGGCCAACGTCCTGACTTTC.

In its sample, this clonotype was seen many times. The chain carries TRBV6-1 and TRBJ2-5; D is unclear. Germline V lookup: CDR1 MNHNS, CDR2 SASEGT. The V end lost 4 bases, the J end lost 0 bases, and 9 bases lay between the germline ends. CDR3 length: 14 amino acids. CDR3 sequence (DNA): TGTGCCAGCAGTGGCCAGCAGTACCAAGAGACCCAGTACTTC. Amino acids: CASSGQQYQETQYF.

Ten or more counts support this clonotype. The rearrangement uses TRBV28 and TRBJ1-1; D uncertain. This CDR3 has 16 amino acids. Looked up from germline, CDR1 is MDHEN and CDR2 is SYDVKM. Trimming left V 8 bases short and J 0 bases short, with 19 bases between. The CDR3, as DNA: TGTGCCAGCCGCCGGGGAGGGTATCGCCTGAACACTGAAGCTTTCTTT. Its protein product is CASRRGGYRLNTEAFF.

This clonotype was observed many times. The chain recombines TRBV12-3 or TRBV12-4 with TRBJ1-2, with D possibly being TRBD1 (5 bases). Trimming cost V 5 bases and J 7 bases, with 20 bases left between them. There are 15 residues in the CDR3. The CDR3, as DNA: TGTGCCAGCAGTCCGGCGGGACCGCTGCCTGGTGGCTACACCTTC. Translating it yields CASSPAGPLPGGYTF.

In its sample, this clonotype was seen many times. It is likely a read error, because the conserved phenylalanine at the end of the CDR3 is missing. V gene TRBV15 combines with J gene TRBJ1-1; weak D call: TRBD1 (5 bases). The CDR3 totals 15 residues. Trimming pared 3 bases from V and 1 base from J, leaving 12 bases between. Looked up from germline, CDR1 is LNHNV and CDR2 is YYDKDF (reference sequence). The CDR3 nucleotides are TGTGCCACCAGCAGTGGGACGTTCGGGAACACTGAAGCTTTCCTT. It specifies CATSSGTFGNTEAFL.

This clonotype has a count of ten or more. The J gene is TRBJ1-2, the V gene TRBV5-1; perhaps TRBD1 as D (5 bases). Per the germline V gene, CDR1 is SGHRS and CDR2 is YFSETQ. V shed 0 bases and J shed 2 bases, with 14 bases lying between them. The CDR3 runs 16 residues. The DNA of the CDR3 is TGCGCCAGCAGCTTGGCTGGGCCGGGGCCGAACTATGGCTACACCTTC. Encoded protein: CASSLAGPGPNYGYTF.